What follows are 5 T cell receptor beta chains derived from one specimen sequenced in a study of T cell clonotyping in hematopoietic cell transplantation. Data came from immunoSEQ multiplex PCR; TCRdb stores just in-frame clones and leaves some out. Here the sample spans 11,000 to 15,000 clones, 94% being singletons. The specimen comprised PBMCs, sampled 30 days after allogeneic stem cell transplant. These receptors were taken from a male patient aged 55-69 years who had an allogeneic stem cell transplant from an unrelated donor, so the T cells may come from the graft donor. Some clones in this sample may be carry-over from other donors' samples.

The chain combines TRBV30 with TRBJ2-5, with a weak D call TRBD2 (5 bases). CDR3 length: 14 amino acids. V lost 0 bases to trimming and J lost 3 bases, with 11 bases between them. Germline loops: CDR1 GTSNPN, CDR2 SVGIG (reference sequence). Here the CDR3 reads CAWSVRRGEETQYF. CDR3 DNA sequence: TGTGCCTGGAGTGTACGTCGGGGAGAAGAGACCCAGTACTTC.

This clone was seen a single time. The genes are TRBV6-5 and TRBJ1-5; unclear D gene. The CDR3 spans 13 residues. Germline V CDR1 and CDR2: MNHEY, SVGAGI. Trimming cost V 6 bases and J 5 bases, with 11 bases left between them. CDR3 loop: CASRLNGDQPQHF. The CDR3, as DNA: TGTGCCAGCAGGCTCAACGGGGATCAGCCCCAGCATTTT.

The chain couples TRBV5-6 to TRBJ2-7; 9 bases fit TRBD1. The CDR3 has 15 amino acids. Germline CDR1 SGHDT, CDR2 YYEEEE. With V trimmed by 3 bases and J by 3 bases, 7 bases remained unmatched. CDR3 in amino acids: CASSSTGGPSYEQYF. The CDR3 nucleotides are TGTGCCAGCAGCTCTACAGGGGGCCCAAGCTACGAGCAGTACTTC.

The rearrangement joins TRBV30 to TRBJ1-1; D ambiguous. V was cut by 4 bases and J by 0 bases, with 6 bases left in between. Germline-derived CDR1 and CDR2 are GTSNPN and SVGIG (reference sequence). The CDR3 covers 12 residues. As DNA, the CDR3 is TGTGCCTGGAAAGTATTGAACACTGAAGCTTTCTTT. This sequence encodes CAWKVLNTEAFF.

The CDR3 DNA reads TGTGCCAGTAGTTGGACCTGGGACACTGAAGCTTTCTTT. It codes for CASSWTWDTEAFF. This sequence joins TRBV19 and TRBJ1-1, with D unresolved. The V end lost 5 bases, the J end lost 3 bases, and 10 bases lay between the germline ends. This CDR3 has 13 residues. Germline-derived CDR1 and CDR2 are LNHDA and SQIVND (reference sequence).